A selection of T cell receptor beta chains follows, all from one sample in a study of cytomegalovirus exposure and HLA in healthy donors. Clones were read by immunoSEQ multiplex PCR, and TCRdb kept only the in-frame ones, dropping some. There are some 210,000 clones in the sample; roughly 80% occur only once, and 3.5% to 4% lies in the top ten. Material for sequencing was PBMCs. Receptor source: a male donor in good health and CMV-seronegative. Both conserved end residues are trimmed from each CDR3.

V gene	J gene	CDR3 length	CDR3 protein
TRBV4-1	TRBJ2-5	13	ASSQVNEGQETQY
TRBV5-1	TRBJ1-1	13	ASSPLGGGNTEAF
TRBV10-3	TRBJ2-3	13	AISEVGTSTDTQY
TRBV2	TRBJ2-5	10	ASSGALETQY
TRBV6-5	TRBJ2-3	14	ASSYGAGVGPDTQY
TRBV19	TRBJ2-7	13	ASSTGQGGGYEQY
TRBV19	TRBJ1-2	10	ASSIRNYGYT
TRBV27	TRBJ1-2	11	ASSLGHGSGYT
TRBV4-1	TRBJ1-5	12	ASRQQGSNQPQH
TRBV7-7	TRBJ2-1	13	ASSLTTSGSHEQF
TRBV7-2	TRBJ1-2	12	ASSLAGQNYGYT
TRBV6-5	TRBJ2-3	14	ASSYSNGRISDTQY
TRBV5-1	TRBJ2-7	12	ASSLGGTRNEQY
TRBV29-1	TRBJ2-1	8	SGGDNEQF
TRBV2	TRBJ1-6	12	ASSLDSTNSPLH